This note documents a single T cell receptor beta chain sequence. The germline V gene has CDR1 LGHDT and CDR2 YNNKEL (reference sequence). After removal of 4 bases from V and 8 bases from J, the junction contained 9 bases not matched to a gene. The CDR3 has 15 residues. This entry comes from a study of blood T cell repertoires in COVID-19. Sequenced by immunoSEQ multiplex PCR; TCRdb stores in-frame clones only, minus some. The data show roughly 15,000 clones, more than 80% seen once. The receptor's source is a human donor in a cohort sampled during active COVID-19. Sequencing was performed on peripheral blood. This chain joins TRBV3-1 (or the pseudogene TRBV3-2) and TRBJ2-1, with 9 bases aligning to TRBD2. The CDR3 spells CASSRSSGAWDEQFF. The CDR3 nucleotides are TGTGCCAGCAGCCGCTCTAGCGGGGCCTGGGATGAGCAGTTCTTC.